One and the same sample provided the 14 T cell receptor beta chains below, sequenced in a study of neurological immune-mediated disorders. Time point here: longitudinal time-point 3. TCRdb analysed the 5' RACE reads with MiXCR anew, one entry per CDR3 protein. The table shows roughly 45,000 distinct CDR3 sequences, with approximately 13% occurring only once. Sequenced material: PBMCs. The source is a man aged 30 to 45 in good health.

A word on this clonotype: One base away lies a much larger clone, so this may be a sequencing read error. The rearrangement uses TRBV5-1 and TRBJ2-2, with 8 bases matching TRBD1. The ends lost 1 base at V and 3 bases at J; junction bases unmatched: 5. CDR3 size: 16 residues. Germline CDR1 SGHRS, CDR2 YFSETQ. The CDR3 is CASSLKGQAHTGELFF. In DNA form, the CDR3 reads TGCGCCAGCAGCTTGAAGGGACAGGCCCACACCGGGGAGCTGTTTTTT. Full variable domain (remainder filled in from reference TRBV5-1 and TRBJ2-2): KAGVTQTPRYLIKTRGQQVTLSCSPISGHRSVSWYQQTPGQGLQFLFEYFSETQRNKGNFPGRFSGRQFSNSRSEMNVSTLELGDSALYLCASSLKGQAHTGELFFGEGSRLTVL.

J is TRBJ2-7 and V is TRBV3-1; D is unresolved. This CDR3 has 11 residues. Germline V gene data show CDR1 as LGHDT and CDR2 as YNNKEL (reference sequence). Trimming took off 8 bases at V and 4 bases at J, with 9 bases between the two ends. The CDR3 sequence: CASQGPYEQYF. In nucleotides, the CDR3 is TGTGCCAGCCAAGGACCGTACGAGCAGTACTTC.

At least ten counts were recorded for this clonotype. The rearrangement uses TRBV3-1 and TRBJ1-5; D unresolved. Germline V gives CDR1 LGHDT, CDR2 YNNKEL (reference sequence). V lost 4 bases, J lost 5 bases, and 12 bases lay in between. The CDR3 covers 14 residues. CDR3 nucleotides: TGTGCCAGCAGCCCAAGGGATGGGGATCAGCCCCAGCATTTT. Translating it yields CASSPRDGDQPQHF. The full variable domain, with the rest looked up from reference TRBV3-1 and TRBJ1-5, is DTAVSQTPKYLVTQMGNDKSIKCEQNLGHDTMYWYKQDSKKFLKIMFSYNNKELIINETVPNRFSPKSPDKAHLNLHINSLELGDSAVYFCASSPRDGDQPQHFGDGTRLSIL.

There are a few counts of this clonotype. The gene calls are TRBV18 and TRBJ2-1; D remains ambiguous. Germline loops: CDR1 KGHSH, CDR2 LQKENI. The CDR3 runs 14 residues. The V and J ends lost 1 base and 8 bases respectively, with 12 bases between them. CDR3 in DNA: TGTGCCAGCTCACCACTTCGGTCTTCAGATGAGCAGTTCTTC. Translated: CASSPLRSSDEQFF.

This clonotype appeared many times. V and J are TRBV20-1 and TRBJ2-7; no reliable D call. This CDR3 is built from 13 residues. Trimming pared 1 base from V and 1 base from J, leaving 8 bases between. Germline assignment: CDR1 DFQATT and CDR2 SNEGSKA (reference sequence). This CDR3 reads CSARAYQSYEQYF. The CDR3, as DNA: TGCAGTGCTAGAGCGTACCAATCCTACGAGCAGTACTTC.

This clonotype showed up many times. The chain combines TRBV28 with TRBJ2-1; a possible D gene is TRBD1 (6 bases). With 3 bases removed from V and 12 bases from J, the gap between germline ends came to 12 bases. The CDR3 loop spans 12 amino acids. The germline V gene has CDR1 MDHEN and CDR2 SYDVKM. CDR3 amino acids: CASSFNPDRQFF. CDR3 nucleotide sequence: TGTGCCAGCAGTTTCAACCCGGACAGGCAGTTCTTC.

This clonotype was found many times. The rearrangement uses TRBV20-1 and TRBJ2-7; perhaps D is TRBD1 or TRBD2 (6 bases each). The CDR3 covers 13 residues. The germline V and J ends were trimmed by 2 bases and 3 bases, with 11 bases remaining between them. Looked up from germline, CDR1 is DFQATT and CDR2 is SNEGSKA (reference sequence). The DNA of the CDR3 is TGCAGTGCTAGAAGGGGGGTCGGCTACGAGCAGTACTTC. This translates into CSARRGVGYEQYF.

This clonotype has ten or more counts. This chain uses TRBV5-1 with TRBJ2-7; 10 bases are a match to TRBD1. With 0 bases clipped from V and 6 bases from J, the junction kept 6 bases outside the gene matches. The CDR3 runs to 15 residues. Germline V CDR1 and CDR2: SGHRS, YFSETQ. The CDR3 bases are TGCGCCAGCAGCTTGGCCTTGGGGACAGGGGCCGAGCAGTACTTC. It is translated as CASSLALGTGAEQYF.

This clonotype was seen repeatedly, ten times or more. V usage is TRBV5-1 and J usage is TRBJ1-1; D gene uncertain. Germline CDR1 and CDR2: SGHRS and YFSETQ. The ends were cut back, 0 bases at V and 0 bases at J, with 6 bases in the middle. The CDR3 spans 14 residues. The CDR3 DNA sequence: TGCGCCAGCAGCTTGGACAGCATGAACACTGAAGCTTTCTTT. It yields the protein CASSLDSMNTEAFF.

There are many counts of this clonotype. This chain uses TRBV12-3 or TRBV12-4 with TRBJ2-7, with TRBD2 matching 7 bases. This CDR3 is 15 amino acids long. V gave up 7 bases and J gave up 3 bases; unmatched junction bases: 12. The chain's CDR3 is CASTVGGLGVYEQYF. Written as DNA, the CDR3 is TGTGCCAGCACGGTGGGAGGGCTAGGTGTCTACGAGCAGTACTTC.

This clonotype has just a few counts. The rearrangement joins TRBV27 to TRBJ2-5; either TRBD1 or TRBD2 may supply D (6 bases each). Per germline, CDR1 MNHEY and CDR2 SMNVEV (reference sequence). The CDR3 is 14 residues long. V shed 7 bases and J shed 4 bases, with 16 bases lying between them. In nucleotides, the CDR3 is TGTGCCAGCACCCCGACAGGAGGGGGAGAGACCCAGTACTTC. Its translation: CASTPTGGGETQYF.

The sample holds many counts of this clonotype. The CDR3 here is CASSLYIGTSETQYF. The DNA for the CDR3 is TGTGCCAGCAGTTTATATATCGGCACGTCGGAGACCCAGTACTTC. This chain connects TRBV12-3 or TRBV12-4 to TRBJ2-5; D not certain. Trimming cost V 2 bases and J 5 bases, with 15 bases left between them. The CDR3 extends over 15 amino acids.

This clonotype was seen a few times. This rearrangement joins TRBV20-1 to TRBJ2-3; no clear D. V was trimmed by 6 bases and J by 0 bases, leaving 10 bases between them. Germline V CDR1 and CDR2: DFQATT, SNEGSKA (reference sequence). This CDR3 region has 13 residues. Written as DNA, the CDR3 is TGCAGTGCCAACGGAGAGAGCACAGATACGCAGTATTTT. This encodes CSANGESTDTQYF.

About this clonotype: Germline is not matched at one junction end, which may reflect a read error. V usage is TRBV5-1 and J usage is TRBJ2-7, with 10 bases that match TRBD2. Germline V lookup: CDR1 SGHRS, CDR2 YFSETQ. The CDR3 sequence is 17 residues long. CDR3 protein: CASRQPSSGRYSYEQYF. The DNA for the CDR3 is TGCGCCAGCAGGCAGCCCTCTAGCGGGAGATACTCCTACGAACAGTACTTC.